Described below is a single T cell receptor (beta chain) sequence and its context. Its antigen is unknown. People whose metastatic non-small-cell lung cancer was chemo-refractory got focal radiation along with CTLA-4 blockade by ipilimumab. TCRdb keeps only in-frame clones here, not all; method: immunoSEQ multiplex PCR. The table has over 80,000 clones, more than 85% seen once; the top ten hold approximately 15%. The sample belongs to a study of radiotherapy plus CTLA-4 blockade in lung cancer. Study as a whole: Of the patients, about 20% showed objective responses and 31% attained disease control.

Study-wide findings and caveats: Among reported predictors of response, early blood T cell clone dynamics with interferon-beta performed best. In blood, tumor-derived TCR clones expanded after radiotherapy plus ipilimumab.

The CDR3 runs 14 residues. V is TRBV21-1 and J is TRBJ1-2; the tabulated D call, TRBD1, remains unverified against the DNA. TRBV21-1 is deemed a pseudogene. The sample in question was peripheral blood, obtained from a patient treated with radiotherapy plus ipilimumab. The clonotype comes from a human donor with non-small cell lung cancer that progressed on radiotherapy plus ipilimumab. The DNA of the CDR3 is TGTGCCAGCAGCCCGTTGGACAGACCCTATGGCTACACCTTC. It yields the protein CASSPLDRPYGYTF.